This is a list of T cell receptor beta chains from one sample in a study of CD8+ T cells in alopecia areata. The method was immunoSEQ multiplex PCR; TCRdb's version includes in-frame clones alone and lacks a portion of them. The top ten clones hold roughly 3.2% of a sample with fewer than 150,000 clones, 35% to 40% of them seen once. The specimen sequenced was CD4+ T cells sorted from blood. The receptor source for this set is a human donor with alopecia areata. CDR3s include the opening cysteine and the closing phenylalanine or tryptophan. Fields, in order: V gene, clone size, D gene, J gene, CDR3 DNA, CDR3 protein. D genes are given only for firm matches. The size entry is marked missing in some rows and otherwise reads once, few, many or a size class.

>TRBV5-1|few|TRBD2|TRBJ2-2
TGCGCCAGCAGCGGGAGCCCTAGCGGGGGTAGCACCGGGGAGCTGTTTTTT
CASSGSPSGGSTGELFF
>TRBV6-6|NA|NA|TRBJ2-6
TGTGCCAGCAGTGACCAGATCTCTGGGGCCAACGTCCTGACTTTC
CASSDQISGANVLTF
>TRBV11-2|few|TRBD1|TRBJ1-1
TGTGCCAGCACCCAAACAGGGGGCGCGGGGGCCACTGAAGCTTTCTTT
CASTQTGGAGATEAFF
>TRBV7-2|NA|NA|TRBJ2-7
TGTGCCAGCAGCTTTGTTGCGGGGGCTCCGTACTTC
CASSFVAGAPYF
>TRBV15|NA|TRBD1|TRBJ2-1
TGTGCCACCAGCAGAGATATCAGACAGGGTCGCGATGAGCAGTTCTTC
CATSRDIRQGRDEQFF
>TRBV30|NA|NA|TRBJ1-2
TGTGCCTGGAATAGGGGACATGGCTACACCTTC
CAWNRGHGYTF
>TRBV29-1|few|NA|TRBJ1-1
TGCAGCGTACGTGGGATGAACACTGAAGCTTTCTTT
CSVRGMNTEAFF
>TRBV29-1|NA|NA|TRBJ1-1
TGCAGCGCCGCGAGGGGAATCACTGAAGCTTTCTTT
CSAARGITEAFF
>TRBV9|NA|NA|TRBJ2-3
TGTGCCAGCAGCCCCCGGGGGAGCACAGATACGCAGTATTTT
CASSPRGSTDTQYF
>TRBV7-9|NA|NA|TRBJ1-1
TGTGCCAGCAGCACGGGACGAGGACCCACTGAAGCTTTCTTT
CASSTGRGPTEAFF
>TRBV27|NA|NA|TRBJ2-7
TGTGCCAGCAGCCTCCTTTTTGGGGGCTCCTACGAGCAGTACTTC
CASSLLFGGSYEQYF
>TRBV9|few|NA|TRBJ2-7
TGTGCCAGCAGCGTAGCGGCAGGAGACTACGAGCAGTACTTC
CASSVAAGDYEQYF
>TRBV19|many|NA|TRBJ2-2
TGTGCCAGTAGTACCCGGGACGGGGAGCTGTTTTTT
CASSTRDGELFF
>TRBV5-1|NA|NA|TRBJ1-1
TGCGCCAGCAGCTTCTTGGCAGGAGACAACACTGAAGCTTTCTTT
CASSFLAGDNTEAFF
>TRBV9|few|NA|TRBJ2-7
TGTGCCAGCAGCGTATCGGCGGGTACATACGAGCAGTACTTC
CASSVSAGTYEQYF
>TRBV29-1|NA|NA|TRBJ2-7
TGCAGCGTTGAAGCCCGGGACGGCTCCTACGAGCAGTACTTC
CSVEARDGSYEQYF
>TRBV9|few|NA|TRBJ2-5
TGTGCCAGCAGCAGGACCCAGGCGCAAGAGACCCAGTACTTC
CASSRTQAQETQYF
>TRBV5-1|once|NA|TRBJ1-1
TGCGCCAGCAGCTTGCCAGGAGTGAACACTGAAGCTTTCTTT
CASSLPGVNTEAFF
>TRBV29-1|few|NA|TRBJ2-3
TGCAGCGCGACAGGTTTAGGACCAGATACGCAGTATTTT
CSATGLGPDTQYF
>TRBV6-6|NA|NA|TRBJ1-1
TGTGCCAGCAGTTACCAGGGGAACACTGAAGCTTTCTTT
CASSYQGNTEAFF
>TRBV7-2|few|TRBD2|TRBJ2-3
TGTGCCAGCAGCTTCAGGGAGGGATCCGATACGCAGTATTTT
CASSFREGSDTQYF
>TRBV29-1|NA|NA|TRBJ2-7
TGCAGCGTTGCGGGATCGCGGGCGGAGCAGTACTTC
CSVAGSRAEQYF
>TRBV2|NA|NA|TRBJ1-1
TGTGCCAGCAGTGTCGTGCGGAACACTGAAGCTTTCTTT
CASSVVRNTEAFF
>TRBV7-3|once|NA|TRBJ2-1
TGTGCCAGCAGTTCCACCGCCGGGAGTAACAATGAGCAGTTCTTC
CASSSTAGSNNEQFF
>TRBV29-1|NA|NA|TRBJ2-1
TGCAGCGTTTCAACGGTTACCTACAATGAGCAGTTCTTC
CSVSTVTYNEQFF
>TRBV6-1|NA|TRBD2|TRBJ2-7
TGTGCCAGCTTGGAAGCGGGAGCTTCCGAGCAGTACTTC
CASLEAGASEQYF
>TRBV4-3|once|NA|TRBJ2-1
TGCGCCAGCAGCCAAAATTCGGCTCGAGAGCAGTTCTTC
CASSQNSAREQFF
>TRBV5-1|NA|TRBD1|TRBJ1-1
TGCGCCAGCAGCACCGGGACAGGGGCAGAAGCTTTCTTT
CASSTGTGAEAFF
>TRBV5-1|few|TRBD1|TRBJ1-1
TGCGCCAGCAGCCTCCGACAGGGGCCCACTGAAGCTTTCTTT
CASSLRQGPTEAFF
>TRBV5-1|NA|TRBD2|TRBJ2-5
TGCGCCAGCAGTCGGGACGTGGCGGGAGGTCAAGAGACCCAGTACTTC
CASSRDVAGGQETQYF
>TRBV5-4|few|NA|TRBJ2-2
TGTGCCAGCAGCTTGGCAGGAAACACCGGGGAGCTGTTTTTT
CASSLAGNTGELFF
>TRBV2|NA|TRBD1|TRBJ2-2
TGTGCCAGCGGGACAGGGCCCTCGAACACCGGGGAGCTGTTTTTT
CASGTGPSNTGELFF
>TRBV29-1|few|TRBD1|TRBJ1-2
TGCAGCGGCCTTAACACCGACAGGGAAGGCTACACCTTC
CSGLNTDREGYTF
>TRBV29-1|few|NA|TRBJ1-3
TGCAGCGTTGAAATGGGTCTAAGAGGAAACACCATATATTTT
CSVEMGLRGNTIYF
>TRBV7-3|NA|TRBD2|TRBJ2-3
TGTGCCAGCAGCTTAGGACGCGGGAGTGCGACAGATACGCAGTATTTT
CASSLGRGSATDTQYF
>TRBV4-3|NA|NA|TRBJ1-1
TGCGCCAGCAGCCAAGACCGCAACACTGAAGCTTTCTTT
CASSQDRNTEAFF
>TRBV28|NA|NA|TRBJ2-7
TGTGCCAGCAGTTCCCAACGGGGAACCTACGAGCAGTACTTC
CASSSQRGTYEQYF
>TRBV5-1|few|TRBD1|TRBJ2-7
TGCGCCAGCAGCTTCTCCGGGACAGGTCCTTTGAGCTCCTACGAGCAGTACTTC
CASSFSGTGPLSSYEQYF
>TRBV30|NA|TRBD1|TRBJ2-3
TGTGCCTGGGGGAAACAGGGGGCTCCTGCCTATTTT
CAWGKQGAPAYF
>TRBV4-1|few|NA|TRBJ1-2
TGCGCCAGCAGCCCCCTGGAGAGGGGCCAGGGCTATGGCTACACCTTC
CASSPLERGQGYGYTF
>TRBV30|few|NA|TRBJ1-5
TGTGCCTGGGGACGGGGGGGGAACAATCAGCCCCAGCATTTT
CAWGRGGNNQPQHF
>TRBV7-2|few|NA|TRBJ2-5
TGTGCCAGCAGCCCATCGGGGGGACAGAAAGAGACCCAGTACTTC
CASSPSGGQKETQYF
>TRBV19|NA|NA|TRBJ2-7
TGTGCCAGTAGTCCCCTGACAGGAAACTCCTACGAGCAGTACTTC
CASSPLTGNSYEQYF
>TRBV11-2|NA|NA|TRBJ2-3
TGTGCCAGCAGCTTAAATGCTAACTCAGATACGCAGTATTTT
CASSLNANSDTQYF
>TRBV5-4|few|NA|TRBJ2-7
TGTGCCAGCAGCTTGGACACCTACGAGCAGTACTTC
CASSLDTYEQYF
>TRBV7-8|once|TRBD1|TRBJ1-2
TGTGCCAGCAGCTTAGAGAGGGGGCTAGGTGGCTACACCTTC
CASSLERGLGGYTF
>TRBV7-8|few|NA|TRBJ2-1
TGTGCCAGCAGTTTTAGGGCGGTCGCCTACAATGAGCAGTTCTTC
CASSFRAVAYNEQFF
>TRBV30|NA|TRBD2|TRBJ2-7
TGTGCCTGGACCATAGCGGGAGGGTGGGCCTACGAGCAGTACTTC
CAWTIAGGWAYEQYF
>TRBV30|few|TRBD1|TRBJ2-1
TGTGCCTCCACAGGGGGCGCCTCCTACAATGAGCAGTTCTTC
CASTGGASYNEQFF
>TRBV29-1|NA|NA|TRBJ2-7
TGCAGCGTTGCCCCCCCGGGCGGGTTCTCCTACGAGCAGTACTTC
CSVAPPGGFSYEQYF
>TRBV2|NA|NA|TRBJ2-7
TGTGCCAGCAGTGAGGAGGGCCTGGACGAGCAGTACTTC
CASSEEGLDEQYF